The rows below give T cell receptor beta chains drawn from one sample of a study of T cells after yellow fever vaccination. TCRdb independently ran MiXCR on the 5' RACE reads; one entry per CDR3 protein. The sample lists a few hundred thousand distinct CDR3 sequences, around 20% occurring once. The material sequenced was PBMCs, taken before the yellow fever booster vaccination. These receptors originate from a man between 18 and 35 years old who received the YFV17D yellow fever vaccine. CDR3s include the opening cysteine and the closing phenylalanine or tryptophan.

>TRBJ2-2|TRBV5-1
CASSVTVGELFF
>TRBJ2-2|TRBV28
CASRSYRGFVGELFF
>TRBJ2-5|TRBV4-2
CASSPPRGGGETQYF
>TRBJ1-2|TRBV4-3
CASSHQGTNYGYTF
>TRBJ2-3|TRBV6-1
CASRADWDRDTDTQYF
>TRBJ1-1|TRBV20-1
CSARSLPRQGASNTEAFF
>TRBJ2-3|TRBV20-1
CSARDAADTQYF
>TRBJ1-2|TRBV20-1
CSARGDRGWDGYTF
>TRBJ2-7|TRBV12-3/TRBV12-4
CASRLSGTYEQYF
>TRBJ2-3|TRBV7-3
CASSSGGGENTQYF
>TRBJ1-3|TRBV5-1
CASSNTGAHSGNTIYF
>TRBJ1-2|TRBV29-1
CSVRTGEGYGYTF
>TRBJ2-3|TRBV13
CASSLLGEGSTDTQYF
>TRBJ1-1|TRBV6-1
CATVRTGGEAFF
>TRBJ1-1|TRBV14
CASSQGLEGSTEAFF
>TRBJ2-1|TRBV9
CASSVGGTSSYNEQFF
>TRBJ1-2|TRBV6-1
CASSDSGRSYGYTF
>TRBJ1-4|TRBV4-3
CASSQGLGEKLFF
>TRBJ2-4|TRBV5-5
CASTVMLGTVKNIQYF
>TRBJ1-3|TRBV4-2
CASSQEQGAAGNTIYF
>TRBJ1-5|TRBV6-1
CASSESVRGNQPQHF
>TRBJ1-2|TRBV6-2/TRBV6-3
CASSLPDPRRGYTF
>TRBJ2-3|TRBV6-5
CASSYWTTRTDTQYF
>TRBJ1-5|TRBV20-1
CSARTGRSNQPQHF
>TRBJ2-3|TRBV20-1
CSARLPTSSTDTQYF
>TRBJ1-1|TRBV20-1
CSAVGLGNTEAFF
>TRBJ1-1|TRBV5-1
CASSLAGLTGTEAFF
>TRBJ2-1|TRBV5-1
CASSLTSGGNPSEQFF
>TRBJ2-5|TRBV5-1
CASSPPVASIKTQYF
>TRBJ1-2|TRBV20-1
CSQNARDRDLGYTF
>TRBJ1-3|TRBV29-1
CSVDTGTGNTIYF
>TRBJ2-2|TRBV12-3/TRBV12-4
CASSLGRQKSGELFF
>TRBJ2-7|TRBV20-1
CSAPRAAASGPYEQYF
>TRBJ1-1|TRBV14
CASRKTGNEAFF
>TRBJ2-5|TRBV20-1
CSAVSGGAIRETQYF
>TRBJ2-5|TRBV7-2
CASSLGQGGLASQETQYF
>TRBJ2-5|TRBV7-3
CASSLDGGGRAQYF
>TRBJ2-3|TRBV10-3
CAISESVRADTQYF
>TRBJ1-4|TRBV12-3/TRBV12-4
CASSSRDGNEKLFF
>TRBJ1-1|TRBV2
CASSKDTSMNTEAFF
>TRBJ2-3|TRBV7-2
CASSVGPAGGSPTQYF
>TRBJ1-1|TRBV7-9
CASSLATGDTEAFF
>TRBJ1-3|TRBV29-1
CSVTTGAWGNTIYF
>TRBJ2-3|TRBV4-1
CASGPGGGSTDTQYF
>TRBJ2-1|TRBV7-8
CATSGTDRSYNEQFF
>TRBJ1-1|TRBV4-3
CASSPQRGLSPEAFF
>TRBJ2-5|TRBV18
CASSPPGLALETQYF